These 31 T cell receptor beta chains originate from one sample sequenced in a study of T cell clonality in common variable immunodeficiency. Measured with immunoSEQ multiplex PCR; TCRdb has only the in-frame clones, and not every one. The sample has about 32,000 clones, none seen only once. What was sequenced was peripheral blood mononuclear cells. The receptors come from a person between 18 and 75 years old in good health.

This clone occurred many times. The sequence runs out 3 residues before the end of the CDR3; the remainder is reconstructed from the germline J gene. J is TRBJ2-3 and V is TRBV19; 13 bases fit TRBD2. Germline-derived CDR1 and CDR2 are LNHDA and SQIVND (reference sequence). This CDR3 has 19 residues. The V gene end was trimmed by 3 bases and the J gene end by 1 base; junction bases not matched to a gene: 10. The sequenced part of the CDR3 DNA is TGTGCCAGTAGTATGTTACTAGCGGGAGGGAGGAGGGGCACAGATACG. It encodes CASSMLLAGGRRGTDT. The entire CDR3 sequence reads CASSMLLAGGRRGTDTQYF.

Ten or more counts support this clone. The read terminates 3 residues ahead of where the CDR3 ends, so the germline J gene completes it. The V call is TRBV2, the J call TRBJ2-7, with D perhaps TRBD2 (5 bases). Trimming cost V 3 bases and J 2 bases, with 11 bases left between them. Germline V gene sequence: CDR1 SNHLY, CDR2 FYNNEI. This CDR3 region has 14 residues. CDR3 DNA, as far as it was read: TGTGCCAGCAGTGAGGACTCGTTAACCTACGAG. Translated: CASSEDSLTYE. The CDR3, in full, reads CASSEDSLTYEQYF.

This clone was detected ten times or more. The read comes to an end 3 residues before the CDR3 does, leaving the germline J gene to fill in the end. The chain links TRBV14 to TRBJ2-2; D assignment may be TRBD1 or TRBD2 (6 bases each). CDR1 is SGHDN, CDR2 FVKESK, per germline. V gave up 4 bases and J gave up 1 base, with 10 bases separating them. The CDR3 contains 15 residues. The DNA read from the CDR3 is TGTGCCAGCAGCCGCGCGGGACAGAACACCGGGGAG. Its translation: CASSRAGQNTGE. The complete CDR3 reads CASSRAGQNTGELFF.

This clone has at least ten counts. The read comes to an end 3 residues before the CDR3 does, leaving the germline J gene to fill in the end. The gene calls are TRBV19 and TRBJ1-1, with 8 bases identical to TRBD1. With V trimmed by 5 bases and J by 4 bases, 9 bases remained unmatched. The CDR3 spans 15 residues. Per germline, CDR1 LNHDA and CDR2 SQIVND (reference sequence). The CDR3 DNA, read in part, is TGTGCCAGTAGTGACTCCGTCACAGGGGGCACTGAA. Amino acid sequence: CASSDSVTGGTE. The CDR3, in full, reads CASSDSVTGGTEAFF.

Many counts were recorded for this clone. Incomplete CDR3 DNA: TGCAGCGTGAGGACAGGGTTTTCCTACGAG. This sequence encodes CSVRTGFSYE. The CDR3, in full, reads CSVRTGFSYEQYF. This chain connects TRBV29-1 to TRBJ2-7; 8 positions agree with TRBD1. From the germline J gene comes the end of the CDR3, since the read stops 3 residues before it. J was trimmed by 1 base and V by 6 bases; bases with no gene match: 5. CDR1 and CDR2 from the germline V gene are SQVTM and ANQGSEA. The CDR3 totals 13 residues.

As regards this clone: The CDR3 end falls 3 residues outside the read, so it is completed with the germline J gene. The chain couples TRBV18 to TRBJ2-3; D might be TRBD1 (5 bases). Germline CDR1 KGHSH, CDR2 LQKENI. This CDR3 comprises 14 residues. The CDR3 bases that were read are TGTGCCAGCTCACAGGGGAATCAAAATCAGCCG. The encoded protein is CASSQGNQNQP. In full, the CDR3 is CASSQGNQNQPQYF.

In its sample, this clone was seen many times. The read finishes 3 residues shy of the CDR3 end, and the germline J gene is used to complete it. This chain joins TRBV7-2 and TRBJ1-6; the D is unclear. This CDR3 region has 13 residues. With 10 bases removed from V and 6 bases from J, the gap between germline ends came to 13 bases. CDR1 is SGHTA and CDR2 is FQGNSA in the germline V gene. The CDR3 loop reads CATQPPGNSPLHF. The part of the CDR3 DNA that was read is TGTGCCACTCAGCCTCCGGGTAATTCACCC.

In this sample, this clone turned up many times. The CDR3 spells CASGSLGGGLAVYNEQFF. CDR3 DNA, as far as it was read: TGTGCCAGTGGGTCACTGGGGGGGGGACTAGCGGTGTACAATGAG. This chain uses TRBV19 with TRBJ2-1, with 11 bases lining up with TRBD2. The CDR3 end is not reached by the read, which stops 3 residues before it; the germline J gene fills it in. This CDR3 is 18 amino acids long. V shed 8 bases, J shed 4 bases, and the junction held 16 bases outside the gene matches. Germline CDR1 reads LNHDA; CDR2 reads SQIVND (reference sequence).

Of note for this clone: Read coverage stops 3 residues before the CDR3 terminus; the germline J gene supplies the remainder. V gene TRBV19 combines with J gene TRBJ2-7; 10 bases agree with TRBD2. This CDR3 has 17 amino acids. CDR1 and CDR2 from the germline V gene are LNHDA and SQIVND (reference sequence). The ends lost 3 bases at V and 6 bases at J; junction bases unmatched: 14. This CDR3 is CASSMSGRAFVSSEQYF. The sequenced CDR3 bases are TGTGCCAGTAGTATGAGCGGGAGGGCCTTTGTTTCGAGCGAG.

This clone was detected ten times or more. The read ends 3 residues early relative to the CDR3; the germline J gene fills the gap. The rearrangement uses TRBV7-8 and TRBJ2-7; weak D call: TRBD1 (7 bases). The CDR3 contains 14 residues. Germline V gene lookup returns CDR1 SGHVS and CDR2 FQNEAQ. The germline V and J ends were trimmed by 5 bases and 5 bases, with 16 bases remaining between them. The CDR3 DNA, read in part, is TGTGCCAGCAGCCACCAGGGGGGATCGGACGAG. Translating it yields CASSHQGGSDE. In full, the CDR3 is CASSHQGGSDEQYF.

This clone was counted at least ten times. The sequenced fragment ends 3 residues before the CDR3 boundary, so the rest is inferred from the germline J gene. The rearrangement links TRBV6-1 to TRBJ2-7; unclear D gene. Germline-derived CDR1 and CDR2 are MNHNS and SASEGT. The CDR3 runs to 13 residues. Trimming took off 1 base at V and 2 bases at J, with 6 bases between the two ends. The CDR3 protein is CASSEVTTYEQYF. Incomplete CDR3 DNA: TGTGCCAGCAGTGAAGTTACTACCTACGAG.

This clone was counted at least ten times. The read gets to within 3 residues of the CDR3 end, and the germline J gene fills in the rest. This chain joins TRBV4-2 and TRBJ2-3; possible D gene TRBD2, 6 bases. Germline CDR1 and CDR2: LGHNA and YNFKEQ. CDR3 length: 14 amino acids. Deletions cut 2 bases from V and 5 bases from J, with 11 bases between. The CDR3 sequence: CASSQRVAEDTQYF. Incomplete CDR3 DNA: TGTGCCAGCAGCCAACGAGTAGCGGAAGATACG.

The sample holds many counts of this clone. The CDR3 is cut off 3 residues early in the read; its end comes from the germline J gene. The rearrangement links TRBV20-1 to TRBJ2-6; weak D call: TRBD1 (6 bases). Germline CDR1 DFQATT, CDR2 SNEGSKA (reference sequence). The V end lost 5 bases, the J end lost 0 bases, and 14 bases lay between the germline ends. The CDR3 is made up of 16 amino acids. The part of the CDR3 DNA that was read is TGCAGTGCTCCAATTACAGGGTACTCTGGGGCCAACGTC. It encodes CSAPITGYSGANV. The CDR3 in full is CSAPITGYSGANVLTF.

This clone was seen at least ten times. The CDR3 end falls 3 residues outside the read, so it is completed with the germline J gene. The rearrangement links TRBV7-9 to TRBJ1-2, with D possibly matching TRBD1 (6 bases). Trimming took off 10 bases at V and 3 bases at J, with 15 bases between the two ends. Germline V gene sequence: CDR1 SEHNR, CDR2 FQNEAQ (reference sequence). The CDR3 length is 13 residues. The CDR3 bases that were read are TGTGCCATTTGGGCAGGGGCAGACTATGGC. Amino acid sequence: CAIWAGADYG. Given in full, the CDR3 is CAIWAGADYGYTF.

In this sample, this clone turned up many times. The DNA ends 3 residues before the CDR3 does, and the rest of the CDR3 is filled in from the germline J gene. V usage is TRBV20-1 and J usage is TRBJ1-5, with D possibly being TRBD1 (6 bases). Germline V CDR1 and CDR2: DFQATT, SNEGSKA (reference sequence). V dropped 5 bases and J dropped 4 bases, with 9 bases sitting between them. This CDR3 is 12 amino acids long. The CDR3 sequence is CSAPDRNQPQHF. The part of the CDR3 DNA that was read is TGCAGTGCTCCGGACAGAAATCAGCCC.

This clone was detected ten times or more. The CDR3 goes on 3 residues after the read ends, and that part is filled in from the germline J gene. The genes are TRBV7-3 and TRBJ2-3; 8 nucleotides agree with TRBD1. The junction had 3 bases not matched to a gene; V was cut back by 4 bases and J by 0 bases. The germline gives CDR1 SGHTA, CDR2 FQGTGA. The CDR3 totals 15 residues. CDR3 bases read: TGTGCCAGCAGCTCACAGGGGGGAAGCACAGATACG. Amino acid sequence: CASSSQGGSTDT. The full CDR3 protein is CASSSQGGSTDTQYF.

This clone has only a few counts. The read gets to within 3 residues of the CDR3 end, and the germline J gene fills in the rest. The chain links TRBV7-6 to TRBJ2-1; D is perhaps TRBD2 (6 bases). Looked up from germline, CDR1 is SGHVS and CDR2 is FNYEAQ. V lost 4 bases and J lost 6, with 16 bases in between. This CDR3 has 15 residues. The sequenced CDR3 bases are TGTGCCAGCAGCTATCCGGGCGGGGACGTCAATGAG. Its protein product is CASSYPGGDVNE. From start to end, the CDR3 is CASSYPGGDVNEQFF.

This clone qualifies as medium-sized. The sequenced CDR3 bases are TGCAGTGCTAGAGATCAGGGTGTCGCTGGGGCCAACGTC. It encodes CSARDQGVAGANV. The CDR3 in its entirety is CSARDQGVAGANVLTF. This sequence joins TRBV20-1 and TRBJ2-6; TRBD1 is a possible D gene (5 bases). The missing CDR3 end, 3 residues past where the read stops, is filled in from the germline J gene. This CDR3 region has 16 residues. With 0 bases removed from V and 2 bases from J, the gap between germline ends came to 11 bases. Germline CDR1 is DFQATT and CDR2 is SNEGSKA (reference sequence).

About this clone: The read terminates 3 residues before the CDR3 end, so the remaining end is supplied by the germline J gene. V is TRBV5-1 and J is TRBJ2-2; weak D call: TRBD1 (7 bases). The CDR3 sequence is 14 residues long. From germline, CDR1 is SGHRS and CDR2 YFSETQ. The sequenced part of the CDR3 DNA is TGCGCCAGCAGCGCGGGACAGCTCGAAGAAAAG. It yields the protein CASSAGQLEEK. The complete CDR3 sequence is CASSAGQLEEKLFF.

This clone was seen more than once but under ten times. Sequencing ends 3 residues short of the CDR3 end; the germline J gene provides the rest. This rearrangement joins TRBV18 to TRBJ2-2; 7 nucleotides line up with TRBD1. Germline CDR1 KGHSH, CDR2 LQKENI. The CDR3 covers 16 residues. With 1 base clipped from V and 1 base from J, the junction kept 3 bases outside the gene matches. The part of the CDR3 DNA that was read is TGTGCCAGCTCACCACGGGGACAGCAGAACACCGGGGAG. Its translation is CASSPRGQQNTGE. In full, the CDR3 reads CASSPRGQQNTGELFF. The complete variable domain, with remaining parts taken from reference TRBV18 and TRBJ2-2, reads NAGVMQNPRHLVRRRGQEARLRCSPMKGHSHVYWYRQLPEEGLKFMVYLQKENIIDESGMPKERFSAEFPKEGPSILRIQQVVRGDSAAYFCASSPRGQQNTGELFFGEGSRLTVL.

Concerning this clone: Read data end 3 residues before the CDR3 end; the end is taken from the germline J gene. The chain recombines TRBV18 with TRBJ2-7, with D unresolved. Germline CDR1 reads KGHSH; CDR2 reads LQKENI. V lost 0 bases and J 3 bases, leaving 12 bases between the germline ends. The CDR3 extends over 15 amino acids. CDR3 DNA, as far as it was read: TGTGCCAGCTCACCACCGGGCGATAATTACTACGAG. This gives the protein CASSPPGDNYYE. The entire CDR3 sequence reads CASSPPGDNYYEQYF.

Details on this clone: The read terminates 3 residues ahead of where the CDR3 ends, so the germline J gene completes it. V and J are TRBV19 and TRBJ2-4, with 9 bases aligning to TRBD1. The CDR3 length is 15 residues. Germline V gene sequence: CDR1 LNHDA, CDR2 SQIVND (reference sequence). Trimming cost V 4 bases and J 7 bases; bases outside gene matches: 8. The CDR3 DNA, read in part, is TGTGCCAGTAGTAGGAGGGACAGGGAGATGAACATT. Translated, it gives CASSRRDREMNI. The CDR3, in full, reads CASSRRDREMNIQYF.

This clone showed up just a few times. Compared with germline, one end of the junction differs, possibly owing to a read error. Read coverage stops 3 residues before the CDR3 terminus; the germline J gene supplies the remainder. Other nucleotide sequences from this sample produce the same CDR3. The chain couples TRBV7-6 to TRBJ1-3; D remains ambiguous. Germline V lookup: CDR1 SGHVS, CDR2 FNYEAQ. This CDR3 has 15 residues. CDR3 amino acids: CASSLTETSGNTIYF. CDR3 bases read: TGTGCCAGCAGCTTGACTGAAACCTCTGGAAACACG. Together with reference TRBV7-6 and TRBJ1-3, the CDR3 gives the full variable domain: GAGVSQSPRYKVTKRGQDVALRCDPISGHVSLYWYRQALGQGPEFLTYFNYEAQQDKSGLPNDRFSAERPEGSISTLTIQRTEQRDSAMYRCASSLTETSGNTIYFGEGSWLTVV.

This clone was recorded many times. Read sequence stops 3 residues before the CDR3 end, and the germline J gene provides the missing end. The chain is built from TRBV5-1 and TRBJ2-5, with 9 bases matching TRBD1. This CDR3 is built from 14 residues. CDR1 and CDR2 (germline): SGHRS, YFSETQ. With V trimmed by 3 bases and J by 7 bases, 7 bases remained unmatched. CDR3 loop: CASSSRTGDGTQYF. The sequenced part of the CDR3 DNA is TGCGCCAGCAGCTCCCGGACAGGGGACGGGACC.

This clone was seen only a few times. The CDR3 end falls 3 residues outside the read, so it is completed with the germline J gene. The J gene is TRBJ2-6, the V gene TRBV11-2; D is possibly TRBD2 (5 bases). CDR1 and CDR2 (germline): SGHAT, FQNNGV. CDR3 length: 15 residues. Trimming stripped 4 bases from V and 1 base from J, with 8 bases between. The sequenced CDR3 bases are TGTGCCAGCAGCTCTCAGCGGTCTGGGGCCAACGTC. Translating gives CASSSQRSGANV. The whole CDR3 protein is CASSSQRSGANVLTF.

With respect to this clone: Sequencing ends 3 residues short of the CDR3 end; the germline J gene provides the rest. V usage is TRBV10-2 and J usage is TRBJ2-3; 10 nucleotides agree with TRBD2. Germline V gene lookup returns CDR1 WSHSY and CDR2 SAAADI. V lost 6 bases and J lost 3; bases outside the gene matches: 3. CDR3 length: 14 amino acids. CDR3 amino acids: CASRSGRVTDTQYF. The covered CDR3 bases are TGCGCCAGCAGGAGCGGGAGGGTGACAGATACG.

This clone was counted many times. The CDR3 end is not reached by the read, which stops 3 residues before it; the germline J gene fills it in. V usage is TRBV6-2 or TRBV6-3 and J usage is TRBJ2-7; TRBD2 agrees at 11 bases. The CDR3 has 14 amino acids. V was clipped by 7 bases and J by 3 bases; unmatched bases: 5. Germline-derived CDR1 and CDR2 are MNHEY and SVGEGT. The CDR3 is CASTSGTSGYEQYF. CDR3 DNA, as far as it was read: TGTGCCAGCACTTCCGGGACTAGCGGCTACGAG.

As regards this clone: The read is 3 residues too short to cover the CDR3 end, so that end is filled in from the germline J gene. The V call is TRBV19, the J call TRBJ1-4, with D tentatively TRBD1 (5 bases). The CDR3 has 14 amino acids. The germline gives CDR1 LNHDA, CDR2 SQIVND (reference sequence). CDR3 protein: CASRKSSGANVLFF. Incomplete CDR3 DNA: TGTGCCAGTAGGAAGAGCTCTGGGGCCAACGTA.

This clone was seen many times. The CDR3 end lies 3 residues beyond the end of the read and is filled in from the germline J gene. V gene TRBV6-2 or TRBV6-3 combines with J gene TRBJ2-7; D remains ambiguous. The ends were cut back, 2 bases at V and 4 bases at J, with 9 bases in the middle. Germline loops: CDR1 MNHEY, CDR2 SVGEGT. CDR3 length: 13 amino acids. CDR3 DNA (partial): TGTGCCAGCAGTTACCCCCCTAGGTACGAG. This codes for CASSYPPRYE. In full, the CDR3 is CASSYPPRYEQYF.

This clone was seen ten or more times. CDR3 bases read: TGTGCCAGCAGCTTATCGGGTTTGGATACG. Translation: CASSLSGLDT. The entire CDR3 sequence reads CASSLSGLDTQYF. This rearrangement joins TRBV7-9 to TRBJ2-3, with D uncertain. The read ends 3 residues shy of where the CDR3 ends; the end is completed using the germline J gene. The CDR3 runs to 13 residues. V dropped 2 bases and J dropped 6 bases, with 9 bases sitting between them. The germline CDR1 and CDR2 sequences are SEHNR and FQNEAQ (reference sequence). Filled out from reference TRBV7-9 and TRBJ2-3, the complete variable domain reads DTGVSQNPRHKITKRGQNVTFRCDPISEHNRLYWYRQTLGQGPEFLTYFQNEAQLEKSRLLSDRFSAERPKGSFSTLEIQRTEQGDSAMYLCASSLSGLDTQYFGPGTRLTVL.

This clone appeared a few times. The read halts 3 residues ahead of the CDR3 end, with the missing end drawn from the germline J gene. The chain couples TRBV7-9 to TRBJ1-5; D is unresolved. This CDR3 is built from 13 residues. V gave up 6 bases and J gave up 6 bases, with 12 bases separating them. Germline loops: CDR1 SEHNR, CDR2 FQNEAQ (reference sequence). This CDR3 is CASRRGEGQPQHF. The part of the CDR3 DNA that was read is TGTGCCAGCAGGCGGGGAGAAGGTCAGCCC.